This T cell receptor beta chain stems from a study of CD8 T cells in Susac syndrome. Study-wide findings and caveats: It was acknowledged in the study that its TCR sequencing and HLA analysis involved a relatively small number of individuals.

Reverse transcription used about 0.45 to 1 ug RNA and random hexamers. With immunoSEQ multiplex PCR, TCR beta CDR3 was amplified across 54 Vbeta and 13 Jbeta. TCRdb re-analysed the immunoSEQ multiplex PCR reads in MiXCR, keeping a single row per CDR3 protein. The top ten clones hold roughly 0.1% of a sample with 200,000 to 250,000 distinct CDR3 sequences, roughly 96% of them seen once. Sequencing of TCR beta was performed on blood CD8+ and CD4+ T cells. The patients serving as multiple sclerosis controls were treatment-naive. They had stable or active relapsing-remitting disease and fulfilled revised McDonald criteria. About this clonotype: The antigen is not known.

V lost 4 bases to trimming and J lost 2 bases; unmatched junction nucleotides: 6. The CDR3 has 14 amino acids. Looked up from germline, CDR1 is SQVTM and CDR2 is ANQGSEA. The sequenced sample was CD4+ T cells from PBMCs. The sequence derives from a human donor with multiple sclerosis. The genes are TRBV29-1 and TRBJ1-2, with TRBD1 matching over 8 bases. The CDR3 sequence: CSVGGTGQNYGYTF. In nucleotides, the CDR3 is TGCAGCGTTGGAGGGACAGGCCAAAACTATGGCTACACCTTC. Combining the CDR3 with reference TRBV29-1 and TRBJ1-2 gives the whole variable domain SAVISQKPSRDICQRGTSLTIQCQVDSQVTMMFWYRQQPGQSLTLIATANQGSEATYESGFVIDKFPISRPNLTFSTLTVSNMSPEDSSIYLCSVGGTGQNYGYTFGSGTRLTVV.